This T cell receptor beta chain was identified during a study of cytomegalovirus exposure and HLA in healthy donors. Whole-study results and caveats: Indistinguishable V segments, including TRBV6-2 and TRBV6-3, were excluded. About 180 TCR beta chains were listed as cytomegalovirus-associated. V- and J-gene trimming in TCR beta was tied to a missense DCLRE1C variant by an analysis performed later.

The PCR made use of 60 Vbeta and 13 Jbeta primers. TCRdb's copy holds only in-frame clones and misses some; the assay was immunoSEQ multiplex PCR. The data contain some 200,000 clones, roughly 9.4% of them singletons. The CDR3 sequence is 14 residues long. J was trimmed by 4 bases and V by 6 bases; bases with no gene match: 4. Germline CDR1 is LNHDA and CDR2 is SQIVND (reference sequence). A remark on this clone: Its antigen is as yet unknown.

This TCR was sampled from a woman in her twenties or thirties in good health and CMV-seropositive. The rearrangement uses TRBV19 and TRBJ1-2, with 11 bases matching TRBD1. The sample taken for sequencing was PBMCs. The CDR3 loop is CASRGTGGSYGYTF. In DNA form, the CDR3 reads TGTGCCAGTAGAGGGACAGGGGGTTCCTATGGCTACACCTTC.